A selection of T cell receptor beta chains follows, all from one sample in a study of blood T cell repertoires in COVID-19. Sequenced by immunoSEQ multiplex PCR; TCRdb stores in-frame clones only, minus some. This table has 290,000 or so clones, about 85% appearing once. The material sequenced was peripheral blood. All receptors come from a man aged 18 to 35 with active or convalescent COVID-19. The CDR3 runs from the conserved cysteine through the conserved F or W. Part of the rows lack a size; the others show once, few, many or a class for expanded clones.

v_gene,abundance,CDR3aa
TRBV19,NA,CASSIVGAHEQYF
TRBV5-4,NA,CASSLEAGAKNEQFF
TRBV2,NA,CASSSDRVPYNEQFF
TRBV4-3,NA,CASSKGQGASSGANVLTF
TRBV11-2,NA,CASSSSQDPQETQYF
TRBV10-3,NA,CAISDQAGSTDTQYF
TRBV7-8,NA,CASSLFLAGDPLYF
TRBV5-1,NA,CASRDSGRASGEQYF
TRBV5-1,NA,CASSPGQFFNEKLFF
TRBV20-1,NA,CSASGTSGGDQETQYF
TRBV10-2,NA,CATITGGSTGELFF
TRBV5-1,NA,CASSLTGLTTDTQYF
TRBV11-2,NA,CASSLPRRDEQFF
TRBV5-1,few,CASSLVASGDDYPDEQFF
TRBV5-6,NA,CASGALRVRSYNEQFF
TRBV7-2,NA,CASSLAHGSNQPQHF
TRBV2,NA,CASSDKRDRATEAFF
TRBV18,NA,CASSPETGFWSPLHF
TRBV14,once,CASSQDRGPLLHTEAFF
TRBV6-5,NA,CASSYGQGWGEKLFF
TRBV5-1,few,CASSSVAGSPTDTQYF
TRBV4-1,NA,CASSLGQSDEQYF
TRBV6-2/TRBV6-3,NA,CASSLFGEPQHF
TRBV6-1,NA,CASSEARGSPLHF
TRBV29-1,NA,CSVEGGLNTGELFF
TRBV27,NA,CASSLWQGNTEAFF
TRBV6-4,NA,CASSVGAFSGDYTF
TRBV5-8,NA,CASSPPRGNQPQHF
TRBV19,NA,CASSILGGRSGELFF
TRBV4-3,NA,CASSPGGAGTGELFF
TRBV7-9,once,CASSSPGETQYF
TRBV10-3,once,CATKAGENYEQYF
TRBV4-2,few,CASSHNGGEKTQYF
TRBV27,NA,CASSGTGDEQFF
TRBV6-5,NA,CASSYLRGELFF
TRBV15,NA,CATSDRRRYGYTF
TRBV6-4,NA,CASSVSANTGELFF
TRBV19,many,CASSIDRGPQHF
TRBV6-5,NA,CASTVGGGSEQYF
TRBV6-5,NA,CASNFNPDRASEAFF
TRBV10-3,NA,CAISESGDIRRYTF
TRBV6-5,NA,CASSYSTTGGDTQYF
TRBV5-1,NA,CASSGRTGSYEQYF
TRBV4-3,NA,CASSPGAGRTDTQYF
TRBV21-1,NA,CASSKAGAGQPQHF
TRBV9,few,CASSVVPSSYEQYF
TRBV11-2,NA,CASSRGLAGNTGELFF